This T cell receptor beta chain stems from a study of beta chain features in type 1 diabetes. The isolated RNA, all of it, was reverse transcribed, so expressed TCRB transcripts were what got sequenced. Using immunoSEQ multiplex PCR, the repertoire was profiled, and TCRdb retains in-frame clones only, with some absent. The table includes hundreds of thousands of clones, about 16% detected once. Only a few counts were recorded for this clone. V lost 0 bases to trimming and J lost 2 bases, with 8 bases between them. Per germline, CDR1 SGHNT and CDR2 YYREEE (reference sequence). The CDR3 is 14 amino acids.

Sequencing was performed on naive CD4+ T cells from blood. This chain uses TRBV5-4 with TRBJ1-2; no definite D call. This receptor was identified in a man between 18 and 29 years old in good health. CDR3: CASSLAVGNYGYTF. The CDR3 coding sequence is TGTGCCAGCAGCTTGGCCGTGGGGAACTATGGCTACACCTTC.